The clone carrying this T cell receptor (beta chain) has a single count. Its antigen is unknown. The data were taken from a study of blood T cells in healthy people across ages. General study findings and limits: Unknown CMV status may confound age-related changes in expanded clones.

Then a second PCR, running about 6 to 12 cycles, was carried out with a sample-barcoded 5' primer and a J-beta primer mix. TCRdb re-analysed the 5' RACE reads in MiXCR, keeping a single row per CDR3 protein. The data show roughly 800,000 distinct CDR3 sequences, 58% seen once. V lost 2 bases, J lost 2 bases, and 12 bases lay in between. This CDR3 region has 15 residues. Germline V lookup: CDR1 KGHSH, CDR2 LQKENI. V usage is TRBV18 and J usage is TRBJ1-2; D uncertain. The sequence was collected from a man aged 30 to 45 in good health. The specimen sequenced was blood. The CDR3 bases are TGTGCCAGCTCACCAGCCTCAGGTGGAAACTATGGCTACACCTTC. The encoded protein is CASSPASGGNYGYTF.